One TCR beta chain is described in this entry. Its antigen remains unidentified. The sample is drawn from a study of beta chain features in type 1 diabetes. This CDR3 has 15 amino acids. The investigators reverse transcribed all of the isolated RNA, so they sequenced expressed TCRB transcripts. Generated by immunoSEQ multiplex PCR, the TCRdb table keeps only in-frame clones and is missing some. Altogether 250,000 to 350,000 clones are present, approximately 15% being singletons, with the ten largest covering less than 0.02%. Sorting that relied on CD45RO/CCR7/CD25/CD127/CD95/CD27 yielded CD4+ naive, central memory, regulatory and stem cell-like memory cells. Whole-study results and caveats: Over-representation of high TCR-expressing cells was a possible consequence of cDNA sequencing. Patients' naive, central memory and Treg TCRB repertoires seemed closer to one another than those of healthy donors. Small HLA sub-analyses could not settle whether HLA shapes TCRB rearrangement. Among all four CD4+ subsets, Type 1 diabetes patients had TCRB CDR3s that were moderately but significantly shorter.

Material for sequencing was naive CD4+ T cells from blood. The chain recombines TRBV21-1 with TRBJ1-5. TRBV21-1 corresponds to a pseudogene. This clonotype was obtained from a young man with type 1 diabetes. CDR3 sequence: CARSQGGGSNQPQHF. CDR3 DNA: TGTGCCAGATCTCAGGGCGGGGGTAGCAATCAGCCCCAGCATTTT.